These 9 T cell receptor beta chains were sequenced from one sample in a study of blood T cell repertoires in COVID-19. Measured with immunoSEQ multiplex PCR; TCRdb has only the in-frame clones, and not every one. Of around 15,000 clones in the sample, around 90% were seen once. The sequenced sample was peripheral blood. The receptors stem from a human donor in a cohort sampled during active COVID-19.

J is TRBJ1-4 and V is TRBV5-1; possible D gene TRBD1, 5 bases. The germline V and J ends were trimmed by 4 bases and 8 bases, with 15 bases remaining between them. This CDR3 spans 14 amino acids. Germline values: CDR1 SGHRS, CDR2 YFSETQ. The CDR3 spells CASSPTGQAEKLFF. The CDR3 nucleotides are TGCGCCAGCAGCCCTACAGGCCAGGCGGAAAAACTGTTTTTT.

This rearrangement joins TRBV18 to TRBJ1-2; D call uncertain. V was pared by 0 bases and J by 8 bases, with 10 bases between. The CDR3 is 13 amino acids. CDR1 is KGHSH and CDR2 is LQKENI in the germline V gene. The CDR3: CASSPPRLRGYTF. In DNA form, the CDR3 reads TGTGCCAGCTCACCACCGAGGCTGAGGGGCTACACCTTC. The variable domain in full, completed from reference TRBV18 and TRBJ1-2, reads NAGVMQNPRHLVRRRGQEARLRCSPMKGHSHVYWYRQLPEEGLKFMVYLQKENIIDESGMPKERFSAEFPKEGPSILRIQQVVRGDSAAYFCASSPPRLRGYTFGSGTRLTVV.

CDR3 loop: CASSSNSGGVYEQYF. DNA of the CDR3: TGTGCCAGCAGTTCCAATAGCGGGGGGGTCTACGAGCAGTACTTC. The rearrangement uses TRBV6-5 and TRBJ2-7; TRBD2 matches at 11 bases. The CDR3 is made up of 15 amino acids. Trimming removed 4 bases from V and 3 bases from J; junction bases left unmatched: 5. Germline V CDR1 and CDR2: MNHEY, SVGAGI.

This sequence joins TRBV11-1 and TRBJ2-7; tentative D call: TRBD1 (6 bases). This CDR3 is 15 amino acids long. V dropped 2 bases and J dropped 2 bases, with 13 bases sitting between them. Germline-derived CDR1 and CDR2 are SGHAT and FQDESV (reference sequence). For the CDR3, the DNA is TGTGCCAGCAGCTTAACCCAGGGGAGCCCCTACGAGCAGTACTTC. It is translated as CASSLTQGSPYEQYF.

The gene calls are TRBV7-2 and TRBJ1-6; tentatively, D is TRBD1 (6 bases). With 4 bases removed from V and 4 bases from J, the gap between germline ends came to 14 bases. The CDR3 length is 16 residues. Looked up from germline, CDR1 is SGHTA and CDR2 is FQGNSA. CDR3 amino acids: CASSSDPDSYNSPLHF. CDR3 bases: TGTGCCAGCAGCTCAGACCCGGACAGTTATAATTCACCCCTCCACTTT. The full variable domain, rest sourced from reference TRBV7-2 and TRBJ1-6, is GAGVSQSPSNKVTEKGKDVELRCDPISGHTALYWYRQSLGQGLEFLIYFQGNSAPDKSGLPSDRFSAERTGGSVSTLTIQRTQQEDSAVYLCASSSDPDSYNSPLHFGNGTRLTVT.

This clone was recorded once. The chain combines TRBV5-1 with TRBJ2-7; TRBD2 matches at 8 bases. The CDR3 length is 16 residues. CDR1 and CDR2 (germline): SGHRS, YFSETQ. The V and J ends lost 0 bases and 0 bases, in that order; junction bases with no gene match: 5. The CDR3 sequence: CASSLGGGGSSYEQYF. CDR3 sequence (DNA): TGCGCCAGCAGCTTGGGAGGCGGGGGGAGCTCCTACGAGCAGTACTTC.

The chain joins TRBV9 to TRBJ1-2; 8 positions agree with TRBD1. Trimming removed 2 bases from V and 2 bases from J; junction bases left unmatched: 5. Germline CDR1 and CDR2: SGDLS and YYNGEE. The CDR3 loop spans 15 amino acids. CDR3 coding DNA: TGTGCCAGCAGCGTGGGACAGGAGTCCAACTATGGCTACACCTTC. It translates to CASSVGQESNYGYTF. Drawing the rest from reference TRBV9 and TRBJ1-2, the complete variable domain is DSGVTQTPKHLITATGQRVTLRCSPRSGDLSVYWYQQSLDQGLQFLIQYYNGEERAKGNILERFSAQQFPDLHSELNLSSLELGDSALYFCASSVGQESNYGYTFGSGTRLTVV.

V and J are TRBV28 and TRBJ2-1; 11 bases are a match to TRBD2. From germline, CDR1 is MDHEN and CDR2 SYDVKM. V lost 7 bases and J lost 2; bases outside the gene matches: 4. The CDR3 covers 15 residues. DNA for the CDR3: TGTGCCAGCATCACTAGCGGGGGACCCTACAATGAGCAGTTCTTC. Encoded protein: CASITSGGPYNEQFF.

The chain links TRBV19 to TRBJ2-1, with D possibly TRBD1 on 6 matching bases. Germline V gene lookup returns CDR1 LNHDA and CDR2 SQIVND (reference sequence). Trimming took off 2 bases at V and 5 bases at J, with 13 bases between the two ends. The CDR3 runs to 15 residues. CDR3 nucleotide sequence: TGTGCCAGTAGTATAATTCTGGACAGCAACAATGAGCAGTTCTTC. Translated, it gives CASSIILDSNNEQFF.